This entry lists 16 T cell receptor beta chains sequenced from one sample in a study of control samples from healthy donors and cancer patients. The assay was immunoSEQ multiplex PCR, and TCRdb's table has in-frame clones only and misses some. The sample lists over 20,000 clones, approximately 78% occurring once. Sequencing was done on a sample of PBMCs. These receptors all stem from a man aged 55 to 70 with colorectal cancer.

The chain joins TRBV2 to TRBJ2-1; D is possibly TRBD1 (6 bases). This CDR3 spans 13 amino acids. V was shortened by 8 bases and J by 8 bases, with 16 bases between the two germline ends. Germline CDR1 is SNHLY and CDR2 is FYNNEI. CDR3 sequence (DNA): TGTGCCAGCGCAAAGAACAGGGCGGATGAGCAGTTCTTC. It codes for CASAKNRADEQFF.

The chain links TRBV5-1 to TRBJ1-2, with D hard to call. The V gene lost 4 bases and the J gene lost 5 bases, with 12 bases spanning the gap. Germline lookup yields CDR1 SGHRS and CDR2 YFSETQ. CDR3 length: 13 residues. The CDR3 DNA reads as TGCGCCAGCAGCGTGAACGAACGTTATGGCTACACCTTC. Amino acid sequence: CASSVNERYGYTF.

The V and J genes are TRBV18 and TRBJ2-2; 10 nucleotides agree with TRBD1. The germline CDR1 and CDR2 sequences are KGHSH and LQKENI. With 4 bases clipped from V and 2 bases from J, the junction kept 1 base outside the gene matches. This CDR3 spans 15 amino acids. As DNA, the CDR3 is TGTGCCAGCTCACGGACAGGGGGTAACACCGGGGAGCTGTTTTTT. As protein: CASSRTGGNTGELFF.

The chain uses TRBV7-6 and TRBJ2-3; a possible D gene is TRBD1 (6 bases). Trimming took off 2 bases at V and 0 bases at J, with 9 bases between the two ends. Germline assignment: CDR1 SGHVS and CDR2 FNYEAQ. This CDR3 contains 15 residues. CDR3 region: CASSLTGHSTDTQYF. CDR3 DNA sequence: TGTGCCAGCAGCTTAACAGGGCATAGCACAGATACGCAGTATTTT.

The CDR3 spells CASSFGGSPPGTEAFF. The CDR3, as DNA: TGTGCCAGCAGTTTCGGAGGGTCACCCCCCGGGACTGAAGCTTTCTTT. The chain employs TRBV28 and TRBJ1-1; D is unclear. The germline CDR1 and CDR2 sequences are MDHEN and SYDVKM. The CDR3 is made up of 16 amino acids. Trimming removed 3 bases at V and 5 bases at J, with 19 bases between.

The chain employs TRBV3-1 (or the pseudogene TRBV3-2) and TRBJ2-1; 8 bases map to TRBD1. The CDR3 totals 16 residues. The V segment lost 4 bases and the J segment 8 bases; nucleotides outside the gene matches: 13. Germline CDR1 and CDR2: LGHDT and YNNKEL (reference sequence). The CDR3 region is CASSLSDRGRVDEQFF. CDR3 sequence (DNA): TGTGCCAGCAGCCTCTCAGACAGGGGCCGGGTGGATGAGCAGTTCTTC.

This chain uses TRBV19 with TRBJ1-5; D is undetermined. The V gene's germline CDR1 is LNHDA and CDR2 SQIVND (reference sequence). The V gene lost 6 bases and the J gene lost 1 base, with 13 bases spanning the gap. There are 15 residues in the CDR3. The CDR3 region is CASSGGVSSNQPQHF. DNA of the CDR3: TGTGCCAGTAGCGGTGGTGTGTCGAGCAATCAGCCCCAGCATTTT.

V and J are TRBV2 and TRBJ2-4; D may be TRBD1 (6 bases). CDR1 and CDR2 (germline): SNHLY, FYNNEI. V was pared by 5 bases and J by 5 bases, with 13 bases between. The CDR3 is 14 amino acids. CDR3 sequence: CASSQQGSENIQYF. CDR3 bases: TGTGCCAGCAGTCAACAGGGTTCGGAAAACATTCAGTACTTC.

This clone was seen more than once but under ten times. Additional DNA sequences in this sample encode the identical CDR3. V usage is TRBV19 and J usage is TRBJ1-1, with 7 bases lining up with TRBD1. V lost 6 bases to trimming and J lost 0 bases; unmatched junction nucleotides: 4. From germline, CDR1 is LNHDA and CDR2 SQIVND (reference sequence). This CDR3 is 14 amino acids long. The CDR3 DNA reads TGTGCCAGTAGCCCGGACAGGCTGAACACTGAAGCTTTCTTT. Its translation: CASSPDRLNTEAFF.

This clone was seen only a few times. The gene calls are TRBV11-2 and TRBJ2-2, with a possible D match to TRBD1 (5 bases). The CDR3 spans 16 residues. Per the germline V gene, CDR1 is SGHAT and CDR2 is FQNNGV. Trimming shortened V by 5 bases and J by 4 bases, and 17 bases separated the two germline ends. CDR3 residues: CASSRPPDTSTGELFF. The CDR3 bases are TGTGCCAGCAGCCGTCCCCCGGACACTTCCACCGGGGAGCTGTTTTTT.

The rearrangement joins TRBV23-1 to TRBJ1-3, with TRBD1 matching over 7 bases. TRBV23-1 is filed as an ORF, its function uncertain. The CDR3 covers 17 residues. J gave up 1 base and V 4 bases, and 10 bases lay outside the gene matches. Here the CDR3 DNA reads TGCGCCAGCAGTCGAGTAAATAGACAGGGTTCTGGAAACACCATATATTTT. Translating gives CASSRVNRQGSGNTIYF.

This chain links TRBV3-1 (or the pseudogene TRBV3-2) with TRBJ2-7, with no clear D. This CDR3 comprises 11 residues. Germline CDR1 and CDR2: LGHDT and YNNKEL (reference sequence). Trimming cost V 1 base and J 10 bases, with 8 bases left between them. The CDR3 is CASSQGLVQYV. CDR3 nucleotide sequence: TGTGCCAGCAGCCAAGGACTCGTTCAGTACGTC.

This clone was counted between two and nine times. The chain carries TRBV5-1 and TRBJ2-3; the match to TRBD1 covers 9 bases. V was pared by 4 bases and J by 2 bases, with 5 bases of the junction left unmatched. Looked up from germline, CDR1 is SGHRS and CDR2 is YFSETQ. The CDR3 consists of 15 residues. The CDR3 DNA sequence: TGCGCCAGCAGCCTGGGACAGGGTTTCACAGATACGCAGTATTTT. It encodes CASSLGQGFTDTQYF.

This chain joins TRBV5-8 and TRBJ1-2; D call uncertain. In germline, CDR1 is SGHTS, CDR2 YDEGEE. The CDR3 is 13 amino acids. V dropped 1 base and J dropped 4 bases, with 8 bases sitting between them. The CDR3 DNA reads as TGTGCCAGCAGCTTGCAGGAAGGCTATGGCTACACCTTC. Amino acids: CASSLQEGYGYTF. The full variable domain, its missing parts supplied by reference TRBV5-8 and TRBJ1-2, is EAGVTQSPTHLIKTRGQQATLRCSPISGHTSVYWYQQALGLGLQFLLWYDEGEERNRGNFPPRFSGRQFPNYSSELNVNALELEDSALYLCASSLQEGYGYTFGSGTRLTVV.

The rearrangement joins TRBV7-9 to TRBJ1-2; D not resolved. Trimming removed 1 base at V and 6 bases at J, with 18 bases between. This CDR3 has 16 amino acids. Germline-derived CDR1 and CDR2 are SEHNR and FQNEAQ (reference sequence). Here the CDR3 reads CASSLGLEVPSDGYTF. CDR3 sequence (DNA): TGTGCCAGCAGCTTAGGTCTAGAAGTACCGAGTGATGGCTACACCTTC.

The chain carries TRBV7-2 and TRBJ1-5; the match to TRBD1 covers 8 bases. Trimming removed 1 base from V and 6 bases from J; junction bases left unmatched: 8. CDR1 is SGHTA, CDR2 FQGNSA, per germline. The CDR3 runs 16 residues. In DNA form, the CDR3 reads TGTGCCAGCAGCTTAGGACAGGGGAGGCCGGGTCAGCCCCAGCATTTT. This translates into CASSLGQGRPGQPQHF. Full variable domain (missing parts from reference TRBV7-2 and TRBJ1-5): GAGVSQSPSNKVTEKGKDVELRCDPISGHTALYWYRQSLGQGLEFLIYFQGNSAPDKSGLPSDRFSAERTGGSVSTLTIQRTQQEDSAVYLCASSLGQGRPGQPQHFGDGTRLSIL.